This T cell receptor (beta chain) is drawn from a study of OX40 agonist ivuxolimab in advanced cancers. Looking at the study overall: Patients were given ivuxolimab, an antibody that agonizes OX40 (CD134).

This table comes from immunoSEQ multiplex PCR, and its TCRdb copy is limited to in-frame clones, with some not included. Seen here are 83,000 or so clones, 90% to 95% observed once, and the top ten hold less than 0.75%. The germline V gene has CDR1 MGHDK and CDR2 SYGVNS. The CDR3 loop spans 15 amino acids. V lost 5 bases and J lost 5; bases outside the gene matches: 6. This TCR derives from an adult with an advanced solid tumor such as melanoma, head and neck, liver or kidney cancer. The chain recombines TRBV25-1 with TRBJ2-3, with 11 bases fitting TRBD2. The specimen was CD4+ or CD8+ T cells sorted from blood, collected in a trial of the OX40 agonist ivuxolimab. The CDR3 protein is CASSPTSGSGDTQYF. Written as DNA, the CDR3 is TGTGCCAGCAGTCCTACTAGCGGGAGTGGAGATACGCAGTATTTT.